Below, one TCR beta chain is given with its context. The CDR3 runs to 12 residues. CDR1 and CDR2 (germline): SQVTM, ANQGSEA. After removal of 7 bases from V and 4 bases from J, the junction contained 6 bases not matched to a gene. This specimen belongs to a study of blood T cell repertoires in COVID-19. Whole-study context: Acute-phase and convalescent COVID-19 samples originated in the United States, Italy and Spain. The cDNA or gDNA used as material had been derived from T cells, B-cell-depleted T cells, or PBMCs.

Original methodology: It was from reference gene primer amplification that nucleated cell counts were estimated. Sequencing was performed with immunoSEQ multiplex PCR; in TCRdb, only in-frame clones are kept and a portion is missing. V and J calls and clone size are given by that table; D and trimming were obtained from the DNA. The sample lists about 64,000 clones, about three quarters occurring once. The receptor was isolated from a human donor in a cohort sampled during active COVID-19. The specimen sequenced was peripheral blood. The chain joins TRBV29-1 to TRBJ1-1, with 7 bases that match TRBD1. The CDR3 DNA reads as TGCAGCGCGACAGGGTTGGGCACTGAAGCTTTCTTT. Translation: CSATGLGTEAFF.